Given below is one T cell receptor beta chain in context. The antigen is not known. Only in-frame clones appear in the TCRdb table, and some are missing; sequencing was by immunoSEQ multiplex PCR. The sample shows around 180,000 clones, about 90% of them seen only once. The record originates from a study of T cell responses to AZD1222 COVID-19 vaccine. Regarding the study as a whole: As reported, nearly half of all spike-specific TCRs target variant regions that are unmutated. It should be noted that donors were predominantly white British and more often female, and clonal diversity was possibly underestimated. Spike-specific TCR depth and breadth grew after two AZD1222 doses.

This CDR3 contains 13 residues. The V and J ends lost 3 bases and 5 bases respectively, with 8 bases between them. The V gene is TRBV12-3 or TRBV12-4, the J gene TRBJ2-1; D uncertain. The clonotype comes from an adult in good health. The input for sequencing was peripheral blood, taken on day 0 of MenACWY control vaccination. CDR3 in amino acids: CASSFLSNNEQFF. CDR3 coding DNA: TGTGCCAGCAGTTTCTTATCGAACAATGAGCAGTTCTTC.